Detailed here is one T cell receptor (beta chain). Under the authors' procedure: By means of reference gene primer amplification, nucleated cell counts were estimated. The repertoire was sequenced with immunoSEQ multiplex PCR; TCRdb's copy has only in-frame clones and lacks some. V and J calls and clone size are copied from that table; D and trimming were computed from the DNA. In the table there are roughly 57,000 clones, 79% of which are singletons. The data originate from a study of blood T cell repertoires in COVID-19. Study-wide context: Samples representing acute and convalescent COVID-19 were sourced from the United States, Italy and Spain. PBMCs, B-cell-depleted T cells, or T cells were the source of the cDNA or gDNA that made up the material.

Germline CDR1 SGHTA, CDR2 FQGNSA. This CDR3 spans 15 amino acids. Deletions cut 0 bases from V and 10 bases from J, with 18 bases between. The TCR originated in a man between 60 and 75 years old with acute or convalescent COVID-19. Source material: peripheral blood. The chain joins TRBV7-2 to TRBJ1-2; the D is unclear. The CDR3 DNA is TGTGCCAGCAGCTTAGCGCCTATGGTTGAGGGTTCCTACACCTTC. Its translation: CASSLAPMVEGSYTF.